This T cell receptor beta chain was profiled in a study of T cells in localized non-small cell lung cancer. Study findings and constraints: Out of the top 100 tumor clones, a median around 57 were seen in adjacent lung. Owing to sequencing of a solitary tumor region, heterogeneity cannot be discounted.

Profiled with immunoSEQ multiplex PCR; TCRdb holds only in-frame clones, not every one. The sample records about 39,000 clones, 70% to 80% being singletons. This CDR3 is 14 amino acids long. CDR1 MNHEY and CDR2 SVGAGI come from the germline V gene. The germline V and J ends were trimmed by 5 bases and 1 base, with 11 bases remaining between them. A remark on this clone: Its specificity is not known. Other DNA sequences in the same sample also yield this CDR3.

Source: PBMCs, taken before any cancer treatment. This chain uses TRBV6-5 with TRBJ1-1; maybe TRBD1 (6 bases). The receptor was isolated from a woman aged 35 to 75 with stage II squamous cell lung carcinoma. The CDR3 bases are TGTGCCAGCAGTACAGGGACGGGGAACACTGAAGCTTTCTTT. Translation gives CASSTGTGNTEAFF.